The 16 T cell receptor beta chains below all came from one sample that was sequenced in a study of cytomegalovirus exposure and HLA in healthy donors. Primers for the PCR totalled 60 Vbeta and 13 Jbeta. Only in-frame clones appear in the TCRdb table, and some are missing; sequencing was by immunoSEQ multiplex PCR. The sample records 130,000 to 150,000 clones, roughly 66% being singletons. Sequences were obtained from PBMCs. These receptors all come from a woman between 18 and 29 years old in good health and CMV-seronegative.

V gene TRBV11-2 combines with J gene TRBJ2-1, with D unclear. V dropped 2 bases and J dropped 5 bases, with 13 bases sitting between them. Germline V gene lookup returns CDR1 SGHAT and CDR2 FQNNGV. The CDR3 is 15 amino acids. The CDR3 protein is CASSLPRIRNNEQFF. The CDR3 DNA follows: TGTGCCAGCAGCTTACCCCGCATCAGAAACAATGAGCAGTTCTTC.

About this clone itself: Other DNA sequences from this sample encode an identical CDR3 as well. The chain joins TRBV28 to TRBJ1-1; 11 bases line up with TRBD1. CDR1 is MDHEN and CDR2 is SYDVKM in the germline V gene. With V trimmed by 3 bases and J by 4 bases, 1 base remained unmatched. The CDR3 is 14 amino acids. The CDR3 bases are TGTGCCAGCAGTTTGGGGACAGGGGGCACTGAAGCTTTCTTT. Translated: CASSLGTGGTEAFF.

V is TRBV29-1 and J is TRBJ1-5; D gene unclear. CDR1 is SQVTM and CDR2 is ANQGSEA in the germline V gene. Trimming stripped 5 bases from V and 10 bases from J, with 27 bases between. The CDR3 consists of 16 residues. CDR3 sequence (DNA): TGCAGCGTTTGGAGGCCCCCCCCCAGACCGGCCCAACCCCAGCATTTT. Its translation: CSVWRPPPRPAQPQHF.

In this sample, this clone turned up a few times. The chain couples TRBV4-2 to TRBJ1-2, with no clear D. Per germline, CDR1 LGHNA and CDR2 YNFKEQ. This CDR3 contains 14 residues. V dropped 0 bases and J dropped 4 bases, with 9 bases sitting between them. The CDR3 DNA is TGTGCCAGCAGCCAAGATCAAGAGGGCTATGGCTACACCTTC. This encodes CASSQDQEGYGYTF.

The J gene is TRBJ2-3, the V gene TRBV11-2, with 13 positions matching TRBD2. Germline CDR1 and CDR2: SGHAT and FQNNGV. After removal of 6 bases from V and 6 bases from J, the junction contained 9 bases not matched to a gene. This CDR3 comprises 16 residues. The CDR3 here is CASRLLAGGPTDTQYF. CDR3 coding DNA: TGTGCCAGCAGACTACTAGCGGGAGGGCCTACGGATACGCAGTATTTT.

V usage is TRBV10-3 and J usage is TRBJ1-1, with 7 bases fitting TRBD1. The germline CDR1 and CDR2 sequences are ENHRY and SYGVKD. V dropped 7 bases and J dropped 0; count of bases not matched to a gene: 8. The CDR3 extends over 15 amino acids. The CDR3: CAITPGGTMNTEAFF. DNA for the CDR3: TGTGCCATCACCCCAGGGGGGACGATGAACACTGAAGCTTTCTTT.

V and J are TRBV11-2 and TRBJ2-2; no firm D call. From germline, CDR1 is SGHAT and CDR2 FQNNGV. The CDR3 runs to 13 residues. The germline V and J ends were trimmed by 1 base and 3 bases, with 3 bases remaining between them. The CDR3 DNA reads as TGTGCCAGCAGCTTAGTAGACACCGGGGAGCTGTTTTTT. It specifies CASSLVDTGELFF.

The CDR3 reads CASSVAGGKKTDTQYF. Here the CDR3 DNA reads TGTGCCAGCAGCGTCGCTGGGGGGAAGAAAACAGATACGCAGTATTTT. The rearrangement uses TRBV9 and TRBJ2-3, with D possibly matching TRBD2 (6 bases). CDR1 is SGDLS, CDR2 YYNGEE, per germline. The CDR3 has 16 residues. V was clipped by 2 bases and J by 3 bases, with 16 bases between them.

In the case of this clone: At one boundary the junction diverges from the germline segment, which might be a read error. The chain is built from TRBV7-9 and TRBJ2-7, with 7 bases matching TRBD2. The length of the CDR3 is 13 residues. Germline V gene lookup returns CDR1 SEHNR and CDR2 FQNEAQ (reference sequence). CDR3 coding DNA: TGTTCCAGCAGCCAGGTGGGGGGGAGGGAGCAGTACTTC. Translation gives CSSSQVGGREQYF.

The chain has TRBV5-1 and TRBJ1-1, with 7 nucleotides matching TRBD1. The J segment lost 0 bases and the V segment lost 4 bases, leaving 6 bases of the junction unmatched. The CDR3 loop spans 15 amino acids. Per germline, CDR1 SGHRS and CDR2 YFSETQ. CDR3 sequence reads: CASSPRGQMNTEAFF. The CDR3 nucleotides are TGCGCCAGCAGCCCGAGGGGGCAGATGAACACTGAAGCTTTCTTT.

This clone has a handful of counts. CDR3 in amino acids: CASTDDRAIYQPQHF. The CDR3 DNA sequence: TGTGCCAGCACCGATGACAGGGCCATTTATCAGCCCCAGCATTTT. The chain carries TRBV28 and TRBJ1-5; 7 bases match TRBD1. The CDR3 sequence is 15 residues long. The ends lost 7 bases at V and 5 bases at J; junction bases unmatched: 11. Germline CDR1 is MDHEN and CDR2 is SYDVKM.

The chain uses TRBV19 and TRBJ1-3; D remains unclear. The CDR3 spans 13 residues. V lost 3 bases, J lost 3 bases, and 6 bases lay in between. Germline loops: CDR1 LNHDA, CDR2 SQIVND (reference sequence). CDR3 nucleotide sequence: TGTGCCAGTAGTATGGACTATGGAAACACCATATATTTT. It codes for CASSMDYGNTIYF.

The chain recombines TRBV7-8 with TRBJ2-7, with a possible D match to TRBD2 (6 bases). Per the germline V gene, CDR1 is SGHVS and CDR2 is FQNEAQ. This CDR3 comprises 15 residues. V was clipped by 2 bases and J by 3 bases, with 14 bases between them. The CDR3 loop is CASSLNQGLFYEQYV. Written as DNA, the CDR3 is TGTGCCAGCAGCTTAAATCAGGGACTTTTCTACGAGCAGTACGTC.

This sequence joins TRBV27 and TRBJ2-3; tentative D call: TRBD2 (5 bases). V was trimmed by 10 bases and J by 2 bases, leaving 13 bases between them. The CDR3 consists of 13 residues. Germline V gene lookup returns CDR1 MNHEY and CDR2 SMNVEV (reference sequence). CDR3 nucleotides: TGTGCCACCAAGGACTGGGACACAGATACGCAGTATTTT. Amino acid sequence: CATKDWDTDTQYF.

The chain recombines TRBV9 with TRBJ1-3, with 8 bases matching TRBD1. The germline V gene has CDR1 SGDLS and CDR2 YYNGEE. V lost 0 bases and J lost 2; bases outside the gene matches: 4. This CDR3 is built from 16 residues. The CDR3 protein is CASSVAPTGAGNTIYF. Written as DNA, the CDR3 is TGTGCCAGCAGCGTAGCCCCGACAGGGGCTGGAAACACCATATATTTT.

The sample holds a few counts of this clone. The CDR3 reads CSVGAGLGETQYF. CDR3 DNA: TGCAGCGTTGGGGCAGGGTTGGGGGAGACCCAGTACTTC. J is TRBJ2-5 and V is TRBV29-1; TRBD1 is a possible D gene (5 bases). The germline V gene has CDR1 SQVTM and CDR2 ANQGSEA. CDR3 length: 13 amino acids. Trimming pared 4 bases from V and 5 bases from J, leaving 14 bases between.